There are a few counts of the clone carrying this T cell receptor (beta chain). Antigen specificity is unknown. This specimen belongs to a study of beta chain features in type 1 diabetes. Study-level results: All four CD4+ subsets from Type 1 diabetes patients carried moderately but significantly shorter TCRB CDR3s.

This CDR3 region has 17 residues. The ends lost 6 bases at V and 4 bases at J; junction bases unmatched: 13. The germline V gene has CDR1 SEHNR and CDR2 FQNEAQ (reference sequence). What was sequenced were expressed TCRB transcripts, since all of the isolated RNA had been reverse transcribed. Some clones are missing from TCRdb's copy, which holds only in-frame ones; the method was immunoSEQ multiplex PCR. The table records 350,000 to 400,000 clones, around an eighth of them present only once. The TCR comes from a woman aged 18 to 35 with type 1 diabetes. The sequenced material came from naive CD4+ T cells from blood. This rearrangement joins TRBV7-9 to TRBJ2-1; 9 nucleotides match TRBD2. The CDR3 sequence: CASSPRVGGRGYNEQFF. The DNA for the CDR3 is TGTGCCAGCAGTCCCCGGGTAGGCGGGAGGGGGTACAATGAGCAGTTCTTC.